Listed here is a single T cell receptor (beta chain). Its cognate antigen is unknown. The sample originates from a study of CD8+CD57+ T cells in acquired aplastic anemia. Study details: Yields of DNA that came from sorted CD4+ and CD8+ cells averaged about 3.5 ug. The average read count for CD4+ cells in healthy donors was some 9.9 million. General study results and limits: Common to patients and controls were twenty-nine CD8+ CDR3 sequences.

This CDR3 comprises 15 residues. With 1 base clipped from V and 7 bases from J, the junction kept 6 bases outside the gene matches. Germline CDR1 reads DFQATT; CDR2 reads SNEGSKA (reference sequence). Genomic DNA constituted the template upon which TCR beta VDJ and CDR3 profiling was performed. MiXCR was run by TCRdb on the reads, yielding one entry per CDR3 protein. The sample holds hundreds of thousands of distinct CDR3 sequences, about two thirds seen once. Sequenced input: sorted CD4+, CD8+, or CD8+CD57+ T cells (not recorded which) from PBMCs. The receptor's source is a human donor in good health, serving as a control. The J gene is TRBJ2-1, the V gene TRBV20-1; 11 bases agree with TRBD2. The CDR3 reads CSARVPSGGLNEQFF. CDR3 nucleotide sequence: TGCAGTGCTAGAGTCCCTAGCGGGGGGTTGAATGAGCAGTTCTTC.